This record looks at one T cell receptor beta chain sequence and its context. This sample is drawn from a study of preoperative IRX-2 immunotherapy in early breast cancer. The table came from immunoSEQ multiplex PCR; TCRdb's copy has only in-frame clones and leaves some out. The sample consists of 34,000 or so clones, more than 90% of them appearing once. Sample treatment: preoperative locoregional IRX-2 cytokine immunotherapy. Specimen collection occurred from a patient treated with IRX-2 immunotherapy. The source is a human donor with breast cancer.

The CDR3 region is CASSNWGPGEQFF. CDR3 in DNA: TGTGCCAGCAGTAATTGGGGACCAGGGGAGCAGTTCTTC. This chain connects TRBV27 to TRBJ2-1, with D perhaps given as TRBD1 or TRBD2 (5 bases each). The CDR3 is 13 amino acids. CDR1 and CDR2 from the germline V gene are MNHEY and SMNVEV (reference sequence). Trimming took off 5 bases at V and 10 bases at J, with 15 bases between the two ends.